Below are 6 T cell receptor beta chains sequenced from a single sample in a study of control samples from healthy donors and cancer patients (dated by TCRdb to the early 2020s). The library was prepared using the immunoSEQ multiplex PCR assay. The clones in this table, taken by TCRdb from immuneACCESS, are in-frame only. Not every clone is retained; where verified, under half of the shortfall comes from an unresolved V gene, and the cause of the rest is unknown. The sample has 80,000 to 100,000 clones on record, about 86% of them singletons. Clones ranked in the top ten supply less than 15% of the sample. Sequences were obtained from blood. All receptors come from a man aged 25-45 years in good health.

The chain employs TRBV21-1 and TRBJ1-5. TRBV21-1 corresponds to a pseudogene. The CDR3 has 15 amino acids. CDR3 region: CASSNRGRVGQPQHF. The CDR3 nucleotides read TGTGCCAGCAGCAACCGGGGACGCGTGGGTCAGCCCCAGCATTTT.

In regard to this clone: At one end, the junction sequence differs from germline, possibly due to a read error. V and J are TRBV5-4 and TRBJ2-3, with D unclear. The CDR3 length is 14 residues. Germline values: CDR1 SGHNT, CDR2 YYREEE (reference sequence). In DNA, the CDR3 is TGCTCGGTAATGAGCTTTGGTAGCACAGATACGCAGTATTTT. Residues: CSVMSFGSTDTQYF.

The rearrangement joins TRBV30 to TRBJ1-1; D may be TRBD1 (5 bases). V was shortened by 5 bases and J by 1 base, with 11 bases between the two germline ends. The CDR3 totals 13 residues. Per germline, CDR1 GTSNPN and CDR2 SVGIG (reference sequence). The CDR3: CAWRFQGNTEAFF. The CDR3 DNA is TGTGCCTGGCGCTTCCAGGGGAACACTGAAGCTTTCTTT.

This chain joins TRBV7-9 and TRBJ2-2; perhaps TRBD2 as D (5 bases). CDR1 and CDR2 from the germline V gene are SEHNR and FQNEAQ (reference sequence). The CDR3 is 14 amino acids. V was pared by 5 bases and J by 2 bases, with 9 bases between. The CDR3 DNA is TGTGCCAGCAGCGAGAGCGGAAACACCGGGGAGCTGTTTTTT. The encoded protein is CASSESGNTGELFF. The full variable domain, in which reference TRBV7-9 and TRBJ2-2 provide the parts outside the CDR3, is DTGVSQNPRHKITKRGQNVTFRCDPISEHNRLYWYRQTLGQGPEFLTYFQNEAQLEKSRLLSDRFSAERPKGSFSTLEIQRTEQGDSAMYLCASSESGNTGELFFGEGSRLTVL.

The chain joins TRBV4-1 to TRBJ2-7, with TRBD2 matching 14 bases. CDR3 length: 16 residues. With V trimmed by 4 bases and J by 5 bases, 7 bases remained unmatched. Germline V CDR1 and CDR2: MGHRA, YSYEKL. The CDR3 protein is CASSPGLAGGGDEQYF. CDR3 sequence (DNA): TGCGCCAGCAGCCCCGGACTAGCGGGAGGAGGCGACGAGCAGTACTTC.

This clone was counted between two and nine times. The CDR3 DNA sequence: TGTGCCAGCAGTTTAGCCGGGGGCAATCAGCCCCAGCATTTT. Protein: CASSLAGGNQPQHF. The V call is TRBV28, the J call TRBJ1-5, with D unclear. The germline V and J ends were trimmed by 2 bases and 2 bases, with 7 bases remaining between them. The CDR3 contains 14 residues. Germline V gives CDR1 MDHEN, CDR2 SYDVKM.